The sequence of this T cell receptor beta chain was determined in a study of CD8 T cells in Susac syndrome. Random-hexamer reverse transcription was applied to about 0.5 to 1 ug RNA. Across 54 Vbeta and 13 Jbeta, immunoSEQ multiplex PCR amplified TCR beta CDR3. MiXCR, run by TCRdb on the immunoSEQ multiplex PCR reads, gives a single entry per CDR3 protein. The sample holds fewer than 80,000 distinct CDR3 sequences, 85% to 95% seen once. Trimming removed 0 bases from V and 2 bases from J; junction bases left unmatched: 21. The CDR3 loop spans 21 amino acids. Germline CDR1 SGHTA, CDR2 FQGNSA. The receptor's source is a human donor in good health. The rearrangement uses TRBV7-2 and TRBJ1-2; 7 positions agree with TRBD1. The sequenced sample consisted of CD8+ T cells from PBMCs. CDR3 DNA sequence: TGTGCCAGCAGCTTAGCTTCTCCACTGACAGGGCAGAAAAGCGGGAACTATGGCTACACCTTC. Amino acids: CASSLASPLTGQKSGNYGYTF.